This T cell receptor beta chain was captured in a study of blood T cell repertoires in COVID-19. Turning to the study itself: Spain, Italy and the United States supplied samples that represented acute and convalescent COVID-19.

Profiled with immunoSEQ multiplex PCR; TCRdb holds only in-frame clones, not every one. The top ten hold 5.5% to 6% of the sample, which has about 50,000 clones, 70% to 90% seen once. This clone has more than one count but fewer than ten. The CDR3 contains 14 residues. Trimming shortened V by 4 bases and J by 5 bases, and 11 bases separated the two germline ends. CDR1 is MNHEY and CDR2 is SVGAGI in the germline V gene. Sequencing was done on a sample of peripheral blood. The V call is TRBV6-5, the J call TRBJ2-2; D is ambiguous. The TCR was taken from a woman aged 55-70 years with acute or convalescent COVID-19. CDR3 region: CASSSHVRTGELFF. In DNA form, the CDR3 reads TGTGCCAGCAGTTCTCACGTGCGTACCGGGGAGCTGTTTTTT.